The 27 T cell receptor beta chains below all came from one sample that was sequenced in a study of blood T cell repertoires in COVID-19. Clones were read by immunoSEQ multiplex PCR, and TCRdb kept only the in-frame ones, dropping some. Found here are fewer than 400,000 clones, more than 90% of them singletons; the top ten hold approximately 18%. The sequenced sample consisted of PBMCs or T cells enriched from blood (not recorded which). Receptors were obtained from a woman between 25 and 40 years old who had recovered from COVID-19.

The chain combines TRBV19 with TRBJ1-3, with 8 positions matching TRBD1. CDR1 LNHDA and CDR2 SQIVND come from the germline V gene (reference sequence). The CDR3 length is 15 residues. Trimming cost V 5 bases and J 4 bases; bases outside gene matches: 7. The CDR3 nucleotides are TGTGCCAGTAGTCTACACGGACAGGGAGGAAACACCATATATTTT. It translates to CASSLHGQGGNTIYF. Filled out from reference TRBV19 and TRBJ1-3, the complete variable domain reads DGGITQSPKYLFRKEGQNVTLSCEQNLNHDAMYWYRQDPGQGLRLIYYSQIVNDFQKGDIAEGYSVSREKKESFPLTVTSAQKNPTAFYLCASSLHGQGGNTIYFGEGSWLTVV.

The rearrangement uses TRBV5-1 and TRBJ2-3; 7 nucleotides line up with TRBD2. J was trimmed by 3 bases and V by 0 bases; bases with no gene match: 10. The germline gives CDR1 SGHRS, CDR2 YFSETQ. This CDR3 is 17 amino acids long. CDR3 region: CASSLEAGGSTTDTQYF. In DNA, the CDR3 is TGCGCCAGCAGCTTGGAAGCCGGCGGGAGTACGACAGATACGCAGTATTTT.

The chain links TRBV7-2 to TRBJ2-5; TRBD1 matches 7 bases. The CDR3 spans 12 residues. J was trimmed by 3 bases and V by 8 bases; bases with no gene match: 3. From germline, CDR1 is SGHTA and CDR2 FQGNSA. CDR3 sequence (DNA): TGTGCCAGCCGTACAGGGGAAGAGACCCAGTACTTC. Protein sequence: CASRTGEETQYF. The full variable domain, its missing parts supplied by reference TRBV7-2 and TRBJ2-5, is GAGVSQSPSNKVTEKGKDVELRCDPISGHTALYWYRQSLGQGLEFLIYFQGNSAPDKSGLPSDRFSAERTGGSVSTLTIQRTQQEDSAVYLCASRTGEETQYFGPGTRLLVL.

The chain is built from TRBV11-2 and TRBJ2-7; a possible D gene is TRBD1 (6 bases). The length of the CDR3 is 16 residues. V was shortened by 2 bases and J by 3 bases, with 17 bases between the two germline ends. The germline V gene has CDR1 SGHAT and CDR2 FQNNGV. CDR3 in amino acids: CASSLQGIFSNYEQYF. The CDR3, as DNA: TGTGCCAGCAGCTTACAGGGGATTTTCAGTAACTACGAGCAGTACTTC.

Points on this clone: In this CDR3 the conserved last residue, phenylalanine or tryptophan, is missing, so a read error is likely. It is unclear where the CDR3 begins or ends on the DNA, so no DNA is shown, and the CDR3 is as TCRdb lists it. This chain joins TRBV7-2 and TRBJ2-2; whether TRBD2, the table's D call, matches the DNA was not checked. The CDR3 length is 16 residues, termini included. Germline V gives CDR1 SGHTA, CDR2 FQGNSA. CDR3: CASSLTGLAGRGSWSL.

This rearrangement joins TRBV7-9 to TRBJ2-7; a possible D gene is TRBD2 (5 bases). The CDR3 totals 13 residues. Trimming cost V 5 bases and J 3 bases, with 11 bases left between them. Germline CDR1 and CDR2: SEHNR and FQNEAQ (reference sequence). The CDR3 loop reads CASSPPGDYEQYF. CDR3 coding DNA: TGTGCCAGCAGCCCCCCCGGGGACTACGAGCAGTACTTC.

This clone was found once. The CDR3 DNA follows: TGTGCCAGCTCACCACAAACGGAGGTCCGCGAGCAGTACTTC. This encodes CASSPQTEVREQYF. The V gene is TRBV18, the J gene TRBJ2-7; tentative D call: TRBD2 (5 bases). CDR3 length equals 14 residues. Trimming removed 1 base from V and 6 bases from J, with 13 bases in between. CDR1 is KGHSH, CDR2 LQKENI, per germline. Combining the CDR3 with reference TRBV18 and TRBJ2-7 gives the whole variable domain NAGVMQNPRHLVRRRGQEARLRCSPMKGHSHVYWYRQLPEEGLKFMVYLQKENIIDESGMPKERFSAEFPKEGPSILRIQQVVRGDSAAYFCASSPQTEVREQYFGPGTRLTVT.

This clone was detected only once. J is TRBJ1-1 and V is TRBV18, with a tentative D call TRBD1 (5 bases). The CDR3 has 14 residues. The V gene lost 5 bases and the J gene lost 4 bases, with 14 bases spanning the gap. Germline-derived CDR1 and CDR2 are KGHSH and LQKENI. CDR3 sequence reads: CASSLTDLPTEAFF. As DNA, the CDR3 is TGTGCCAGCTCATTGACAGACCTTCCCACTGAAGCTTTCTTT.

The chain couples TRBV19 to TRBJ1-3; 7 nucleotides align to TRBD1. The V gene's germline CDR1 is LNHDA and CDR2 SQIVND (reference sequence). Trimming at V came to 5 bases and at J to 1 base, leaving 2 bases not matched to a gene. This CDR3 has 14 residues. The DNA for the CDR3 is TGTGCCAGTAGTCCGACAGGGTCTGGAAACACCATATATTTT. Translating it yields CASSPTGSGNTIYF.

This sequence joins TRBV18 and TRBJ2-7, with 9 bases lining up with TRBD2. The germline V gene has CDR1 KGHSH and CDR2 LQKENI. CDR3 length: 15 residues. The V gene end was trimmed by 0 bases and the J gene end by 4 bases; junction bases not matched to a gene: 4. Written as DNA, the CDR3 is TGTGCCAGCTCACCACCGGCGGGAGGGCCGTACGAGCAGTACTTC. The encoded protein is CASSPPAGGPYEQYF.

This clone has just a few counts. The chain links TRBV5-4 to TRBJ2-7; 10 bases match TRBD2. The CDR3 spans 15 residues. V trimming: 3 bases; J trimming: 3 bases; junction bases outside the gene matches: 6. CDR1 SGHNT and CDR2 YYREEE come from the germline V gene (reference sequence). CDR3 protein: CASSSKREGLYEQYF. For the CDR3, the DNA is TGTGCCAGCAGCTCCAAGCGGGAGGGCCTCTACGAGCAGTACTTC.

The chain is built from TRBV2 and TRBJ2-1; 8 nucleotides agree with TRBD2. The trim removed 7 bases at V and 7 bases at J, leaving 9 bases unmatched. This CDR3 comprises 14 residues. Germline values: CDR1 SNHLY, CDR2 FYNNEI. CDR3 coding DNA: TGTGCCAGCAAAGGGCCTAGCGGGTGGAATGAGCAGTTCTTC. This gives the protein CASKGPSGWNEQFF. Supplemented by reference TRBV2 and TRBJ2-1, the full variable domain reads EPEVTQTPSHQVTQMGQEVILRCVPISNHLYFYWYRQILGQKVEFLVSFYNNEISEKSEIFDDQFSVERPDGSNFTLKIRSTKLEDSAMYFCASKGPSGWNEQFFGPGTRLTVL.

This clone was picked up one time. This chain joins TRBV19 and TRBJ1-6; D is possibly TRBD1 (5 bases). The CDR3 sequence is 16 residues long. In germline, CDR1 is LNHDA, CDR2 SQIVND (reference sequence). Between the trimmed V and J ends, which lost 7 bases and 11 bases, there was a span of 24 bases. The chain's CDR3 is CASTAGIGARTTPLHF. The CDR3 nucleotides are TGTGCCAGTACCGCGGGCATTGGGGCAAGGACTACACCCCTCCACTTT.

J is TRBJ1-1 and V is TRBV27; maybe TRBD1 (5 bases). Germline values: CDR1 MNHEY, CDR2 SMNVEV (reference sequence). V dropped 5 bases and J dropped 2 bases, with 9 bases sitting between them. CDR3 length: 13 residues. The CDR3 bases are TGTGCCAGCAGTCGGGGGATAAACACTGAAGCTTTCTTT. Protein: CASSRGINTEAFF.

The chain joins TRBV7-3 to TRBJ2-1; 9 bases agree with TRBD1. The CDR3 consists of 12 residues. From germline, CDR1 is SGHTA and CDR2 FQGTGA. V trimming: 5 bases; J trimming: 16 bases; junction bases outside the gene matches: 9. CDR3 sequence: CASSPGTGWFFF. The CDR3 DNA sequence: TGTGCCAGCAGCCCTGGGACAGGGTGGTTTTTCTTC.

This clone was seen once. The chain links TRBV7-2 to TRBJ1-5; possible D gene TRBD1, 5 bases. V lost 8 bases, J lost 7 bases, and 15 bases lay in between. CDR1 is SGHTA, CDR2 FQGNSA, per germline. The CDR3 runs 13 residues. The CDR3 nucleotides are TGTGCCAGCGGTGTAGGGGAAGGCCAGCCCCAGCATTTT. This gives the protein CASGVGEGQPQHF.

V gene TRBV29-1 combines with J gene TRBJ2-2; tentatively, D is TRBD1 (6 bases). Trimming took off 5 bases at V and 4 bases at J, with 14 bases between the two ends. The CDR3 has 14 amino acids. Germline-derived CDR1 and CDR2 are SQVTM and ANQGSEA. CDR3 protein: CSVTWDMLTGELFF. In nucleotides, the CDR3 is TGCAGCGTTACGTGGGACATGCTCACCGGGGAGCTGTTTTTT.

The chain has TRBV27 and TRBJ2-6, with 9 bases identical to TRBD1. The V gene's germline CDR1 is MNHEY and CDR2 SMNVEV (reference sequence). Germline trimming cut 5 bases from V and 0 bases from J; bases unmatched to any gene: 2. The CDR3 consists of 16 residues. DNA for the CDR3: TGTGCCAGCAGTGGACAGGGGTTCTCTGGGGCCAACGTCCTGACTTTC. This encodes CASSGQGFSGANVLTF.

The chain recombines TRBV19 with TRBJ2-1; 7 bases fit TRBD2. J lost 9 bases, V lost 7 bases, and 9 bases had no gene match. CDR1 and CDR2 (germline): LNHDA, SQIVND (reference sequence). This CDR3 spans 13 amino acids. The chain's CDR3 is CASTQSGAGEQFF. As DNA, the CDR3 is TGTGCCAGTACCCAGAGCGGGGCGGGTGAGCAGTTCTTC.

CDR3 coding DNA: TGTGCCAGCGGCCCACAAAGGGGGAACACTGAAGCTTTCTTT. As protein: CASGPQRGNTEAFF. J is TRBJ1-1 and V is TRBV27, with D tentatively TRBD1 (5 bases). The V gene lost 8 bases and the J gene lost 1 base, with 14 bases spanning the gap. Germline V gene data show CDR1 as MNHEY and CDR2 as SMNVEV (reference sequence). The CDR3 sequence is 14 residues long.

The rearrangement joins TRBV27 to TRBJ1-2, with D unresolved. The length of the CDR3 is 15 residues. Germline CDR1 reads MNHEY; CDR2 reads SMNVEV (reference sequence). The V and J ends lost 0 bases and 8 bases respectively, with 16 bases between them. The CDR3 DNA sequence: TGTGCCAGCAGTTTATCGGGAGCCTACTTCCAGGGCTACACCTTC. This encodes CASSLSGAYFQGYTF.

The chain recombines TRBV9 with TRBJ2-1, with D perhaps matching TRBD2 (6 bases). Germline CDR1 and CDR2: SGDLS and YYNGEE. V shed 3 bases and J shed 1 base, with 11 bases lying between them. This CDR3 has 15 amino acids. CDR3 in DNA: TGTGCCAGCAGCGCCGGGACTGCATCCTACAATGAGCAGTTCTTC. Translation gives CASSAGTASYNEQFF.

Turning to this clone: This specimen includes other DNA sequences encoding the same CDR3. J is TRBJ2-2 and V is TRBV28; a weak D match, TRBD1 (5 bases). Per the germline V gene, CDR1 is MDHEN and CDR2 is SYDVKM. There are 13 residues in the CDR3. V was cut by 4 bases and J by 4 bases, with 7 bases left in between. The CDR3 protein is CASSSRGTGELFF. In DNA form, the CDR3 reads TGTGCCAGCAGTTCAAGGGGCACCGGGGAGCTGTTTTTT.

J is TRBJ1-4 and V is TRBV28; 9 bases line up with TRBD1. The V gene end was trimmed by 4 bases and the J gene end by 6 bases; junction bases not matched to a gene: 3. The CDR3 contains 14 residues. Germline CDR1 reads MDHEN; CDR2 reads SYDVKM. Here the CDR3 reads CASSSTGGDEKLFF. CDR3 sequence (DNA): TGTGCCAGCAGTTCGACAGGGGGTGATGAAAAACTGTTTTTT. Together with reference TRBV28 and TRBJ1-4, the CDR3 gives the full variable domain: DVKVTQSSRYLVKRTGEKVFLECVQDMDHENMFWYRQDPGLGLRLIYFSYDVKMKEKGDIPEGYSVSREKKERFSLILESASTNQTSMYLCASSSTGGDEKLFFGSGTQLSVL.

This clone appeared a single time. The chain has TRBV27 and TRBJ2-7; 7 bases are a match to TRBD1. This CDR3 is built from 13 residues. V lost 3 bases, J lost 6 bases, and 5 bases stayed unmatched. Germline-derived CDR1 and CDR2 are MNHEY and SMNVEV (reference sequence). DNA for the CDR3: TGTGCCAGCAGTTTCTTACAGGGGTTCGAGCAGTACTTC. It specifies CASSFLQGFEQYF.

The chain combines TRBV7-9 with TRBJ2-5; tentatively, D is TRBD2 (5 bases). V was clipped by 4 bases and J by 3 bases, with 9 bases between them. The CDR3 totals 13 residues. Germline CDR1 and CDR2: SEHNR and FQNEAQ (reference sequence). The CDR3 nucleotides read TGTGCCAGCAGCTACCAAGCGGAAGAGACCCAGTACTTC. Translation: CASSYQAEETQYF.

V gene TRBV6-5 combines with J gene TRBJ1-5; the D is unclear. This CDR3 contains 13 residues. Looked up from germline, CDR1 is MNHEY and CDR2 is SVGAGI. V lost 6 bases, J lost 3 bases, and 9 bases lay in between. CDR3 in amino acids: CASSWSSNQPQHF. CDR3 nucleotides: TGTGCCAGCAGCTGGAGCTCCAATCAGCCCCAGCATTTT.